This TCR beta chain was sequenced for a study of Graves' ophthalmopathy and Graves' hyperthyroidism. CDR3 length equals 15 residues. Germline V gene data show CDR1 as KGHDR and CDR2 as SFDVKD. With regard to this clonotype: A read error is possible here, since a much larger clone lies one base away.

Amplification from RNA transcripts yielded the TCR beta CDR3 regions. First-round RT-PCR employed HTBI primers, with a second-round multiplex PCR after it. TCRdb redid the calling of the multiplex PCR reads with MiXCR, one entry per CDR3 protein. The profile covers 200,000 to 300,000 distinct CDR3 sequences, with around 42% appearing a single time and roughly 50% taken by the ten largest. PBMCs originated in less than 11 ml of fresh peripheral blood. The chain couples TRBV24-1 to TRBJ1-5; 9 bases agree with TRBD1. This TCR was recovered from an adult man with Graves' ophthalmopathy. Material: peripheral blood. The CDR3 DNA is TGTGCCACCAGTGACCCGGGACAGGGCGATCAGCTCCAGCATTTT. Translating gives CATSDPGQGDQLQHF.